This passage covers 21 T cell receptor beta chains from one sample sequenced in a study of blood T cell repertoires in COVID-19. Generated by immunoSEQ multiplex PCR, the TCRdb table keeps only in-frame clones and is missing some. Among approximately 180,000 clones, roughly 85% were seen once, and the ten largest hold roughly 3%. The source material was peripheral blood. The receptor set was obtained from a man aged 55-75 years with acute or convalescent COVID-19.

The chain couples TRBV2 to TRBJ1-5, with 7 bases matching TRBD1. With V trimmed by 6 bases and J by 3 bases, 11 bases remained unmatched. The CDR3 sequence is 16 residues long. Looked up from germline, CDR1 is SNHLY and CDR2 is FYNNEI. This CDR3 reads CASSGEQGRYNQPQHF. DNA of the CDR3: TGTGCCAGCAGCGGCGAACAGGGGAGGTACAATCAGCCCCAGCATTTT.

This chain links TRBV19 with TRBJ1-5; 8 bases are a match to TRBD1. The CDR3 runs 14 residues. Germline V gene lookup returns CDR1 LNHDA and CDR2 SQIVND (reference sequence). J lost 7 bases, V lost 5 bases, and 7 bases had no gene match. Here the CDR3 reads CASSYRTGQQPQHF. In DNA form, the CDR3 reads TGTGCCAGTAGTTACAGGACAGGGCAGCAGCCCCAGCATTTT.

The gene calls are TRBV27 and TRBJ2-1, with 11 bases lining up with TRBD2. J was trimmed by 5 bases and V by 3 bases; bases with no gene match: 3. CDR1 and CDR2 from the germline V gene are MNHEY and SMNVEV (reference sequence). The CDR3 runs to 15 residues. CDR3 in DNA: TGTGCCAGCAGTTTCCTAGCGGGAGGCGACAATGAGCAGTTCTTC. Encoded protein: CASSFLAGGDNEQFF.

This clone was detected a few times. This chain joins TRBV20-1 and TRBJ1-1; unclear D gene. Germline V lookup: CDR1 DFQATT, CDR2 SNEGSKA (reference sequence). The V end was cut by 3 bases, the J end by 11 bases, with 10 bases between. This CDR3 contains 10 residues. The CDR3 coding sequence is TGCAGTGCTAGCCTGGAGAGGGCTTTCTTT. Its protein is CSASLERAFF.

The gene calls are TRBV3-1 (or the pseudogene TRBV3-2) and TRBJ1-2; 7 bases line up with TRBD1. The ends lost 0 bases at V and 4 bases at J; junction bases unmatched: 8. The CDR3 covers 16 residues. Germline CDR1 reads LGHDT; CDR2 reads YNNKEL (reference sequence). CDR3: CASSQEAGQSTYGYTF. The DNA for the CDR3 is TGTGCCAGCAGCCAAGAGGCGGGACAGAGCACCTATGGCTACACCTTC.

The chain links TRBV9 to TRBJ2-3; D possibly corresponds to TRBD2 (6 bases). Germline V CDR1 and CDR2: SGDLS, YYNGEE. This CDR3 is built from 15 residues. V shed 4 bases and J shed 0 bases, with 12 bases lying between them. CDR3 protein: CASSPPSASTDTQYF. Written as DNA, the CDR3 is TGTGCCAGCAGCCCACCTAGCGCAAGCACAGATACGCAGTATTTT.

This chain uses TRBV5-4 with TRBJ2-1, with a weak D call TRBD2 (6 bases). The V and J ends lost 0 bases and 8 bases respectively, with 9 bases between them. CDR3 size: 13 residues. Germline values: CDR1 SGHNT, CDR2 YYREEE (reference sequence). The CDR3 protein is CASSLAPGDEQFF. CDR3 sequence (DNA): TGTGCCAGCAGCTTGGCGCCGGGGGATGAGCAGTTCTTC. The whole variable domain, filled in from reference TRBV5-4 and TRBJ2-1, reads ETGVTQSPTHLIKTRGQQVTLRCSSQSGHNTVSWYQQALGQGPQFIFQYYREEENGRGNFPPRFSGLQFPNYSSELNVNALELDDSALYLCASSLAPGDEQFFGPGTRLTVL.

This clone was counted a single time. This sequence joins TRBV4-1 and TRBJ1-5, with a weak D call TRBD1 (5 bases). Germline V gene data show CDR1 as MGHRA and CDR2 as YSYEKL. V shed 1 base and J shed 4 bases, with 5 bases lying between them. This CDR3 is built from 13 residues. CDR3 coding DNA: TGCGCCAGCAGCCAAGCAGGGAATCAGCCCCAGCATTTT. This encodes CASSQAGNQPQHF.

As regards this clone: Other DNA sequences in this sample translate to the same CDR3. CDR3 sequence: CASSLVTVNTEAFF. The CDR3 DNA reads TGCGCCAGCAGCTTGGTTACAGTAAACACTGAAGCTTTCTTT. The chain joins TRBV5-1 to TRBJ1-1; D gene unclear. There are 14 residues in the CDR3. Trimming removed 0 bases at V and 2 bases at J, with 8 bases between. Germline V gene lookup returns CDR1 SGHRS and CDR2 YFSETQ.

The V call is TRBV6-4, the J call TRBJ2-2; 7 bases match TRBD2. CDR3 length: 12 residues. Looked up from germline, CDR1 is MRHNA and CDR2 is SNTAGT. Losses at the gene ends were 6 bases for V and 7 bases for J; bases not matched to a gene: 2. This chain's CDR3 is CASSASGGELFF. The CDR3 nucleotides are TGTGCCAGCAGCGCTAGCGGCGGGGAGCTGTTTTTT.

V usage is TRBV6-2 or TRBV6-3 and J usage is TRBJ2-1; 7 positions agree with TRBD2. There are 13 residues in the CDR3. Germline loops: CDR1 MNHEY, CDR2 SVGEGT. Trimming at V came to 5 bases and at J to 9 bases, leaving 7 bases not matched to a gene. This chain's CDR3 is CASSPLARSEQFF. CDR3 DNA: TGTGCCAGCAGTCCACTAGCGAGGAGTGAGCAGTTCTTC.

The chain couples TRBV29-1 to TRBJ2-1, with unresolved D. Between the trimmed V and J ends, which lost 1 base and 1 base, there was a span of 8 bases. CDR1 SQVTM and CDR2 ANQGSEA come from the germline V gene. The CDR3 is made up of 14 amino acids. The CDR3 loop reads CSVEGAESYNEQFF. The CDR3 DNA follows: TGCAGCGTTGAAGGGGCAGAGTCCTACAATGAGCAGTTCTTC.

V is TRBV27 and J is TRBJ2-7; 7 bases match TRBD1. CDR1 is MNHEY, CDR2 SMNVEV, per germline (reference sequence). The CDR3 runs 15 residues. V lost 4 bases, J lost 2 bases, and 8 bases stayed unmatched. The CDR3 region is CASSSDRVAPYEQYF. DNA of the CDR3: TGTGCCAGCAGTTCTGACAGGGTGGCCCCCTACGAGCAGTACTTC.

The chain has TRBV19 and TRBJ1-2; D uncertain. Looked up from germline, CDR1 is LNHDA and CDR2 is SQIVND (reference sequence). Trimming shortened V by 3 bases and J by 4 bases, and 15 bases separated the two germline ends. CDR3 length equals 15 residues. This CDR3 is CASSIGERVPYGYTF. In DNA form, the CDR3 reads TGTGCCAGTAGTATTGGGGAGAGAGTCCCCTATGGCTACACCTTC.

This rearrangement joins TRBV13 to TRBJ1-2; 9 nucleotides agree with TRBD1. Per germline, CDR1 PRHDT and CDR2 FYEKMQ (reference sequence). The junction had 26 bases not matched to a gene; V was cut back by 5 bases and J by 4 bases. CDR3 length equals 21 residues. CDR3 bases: TGTGCCAGCAGCCCAAGATTAAAATATACCGGCGGGACAGGGATCGGCTATGGCTACACCTTC. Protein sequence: CASSPRLKYTGGTGIGYGYTF.

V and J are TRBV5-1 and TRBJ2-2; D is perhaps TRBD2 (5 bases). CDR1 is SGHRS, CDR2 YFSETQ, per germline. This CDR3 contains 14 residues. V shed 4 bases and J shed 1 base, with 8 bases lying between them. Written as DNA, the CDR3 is TGCGCCAGCAGCAATGGACTGAACACCGGGGAGCTGTTTTTT. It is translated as CASSNGLNTGELFF.

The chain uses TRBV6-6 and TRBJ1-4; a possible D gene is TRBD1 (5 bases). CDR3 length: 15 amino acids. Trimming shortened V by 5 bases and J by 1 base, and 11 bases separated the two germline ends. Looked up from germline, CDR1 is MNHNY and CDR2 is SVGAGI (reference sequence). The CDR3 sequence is CASSAQGLTNEKLFF. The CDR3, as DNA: TGTGCCAGCAGTGCTCAGGGTTTAACTAATGAAAAACTGTTTTTT.

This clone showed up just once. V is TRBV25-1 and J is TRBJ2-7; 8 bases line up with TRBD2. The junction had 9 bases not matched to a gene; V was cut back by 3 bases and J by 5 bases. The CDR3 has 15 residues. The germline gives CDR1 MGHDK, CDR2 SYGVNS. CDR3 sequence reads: CASSEDSGSRNEQYF. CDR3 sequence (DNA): TGTGCCAGCAGTGAGGACAGCGGGAGCAGGAACGAGCAGTACTTC.

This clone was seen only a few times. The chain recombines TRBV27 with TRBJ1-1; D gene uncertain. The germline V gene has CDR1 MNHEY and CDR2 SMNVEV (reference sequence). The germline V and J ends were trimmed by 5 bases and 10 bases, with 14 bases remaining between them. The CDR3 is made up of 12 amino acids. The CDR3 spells CASSEEGSGAFF. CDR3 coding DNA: TGTGCCAGCAGTGAGGAAGGGAGCGGAGCTTTCTTT.

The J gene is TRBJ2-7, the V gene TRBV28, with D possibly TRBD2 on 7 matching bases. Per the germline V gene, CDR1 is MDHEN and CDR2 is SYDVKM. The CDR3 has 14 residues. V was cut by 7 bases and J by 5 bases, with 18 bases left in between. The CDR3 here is CASTRGEGVNEQYF. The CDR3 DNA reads TGTGCCAGCACCCGGGGGGAGGGGGTCAACGAGCAGTACTTC.

The CDR3 spells CASSRGTGYSPLHF. The CDR3, as DNA: TGTGCCAGCAGCCGAGGGACAGGGTATTCACCCCTCCACTTT. This sequence joins TRBV7-8 and TRBJ1-6; 9 bases are a match to TRBD1. This CDR3 is built from 14 residues. Germline loops: CDR1 SGHVS, CDR2 FQNEAQ. V lost 5 bases and J lost 8; bases outside the gene matches: 4. The full variable domain, in which reference TRBV7-8 and TRBJ1-6 provide the parts outside the CDR3, is GAGVSQSPRYKVAKRGQDVALRCDPISGHVSLFWYQQALGQGPEFLTYFQNEAQLDKSGLPSDRFFAERPEGSVSTLKIQRTQQEDSAVYLCASSRGTGYSPLHFGNGTRLTVT.